These 30 T cell receptor beta chains were all obtained from the same sample, sequenced in a study of blood T cell repertoires in COVID-19. The data were produced by immunoSEQ multiplex PCR, yet TCRdb's version contains in-frame clones alone and is incomplete. The sample has about 380,000 clones; about 90% are singletons. The specimen was peripheral blood. The receptors originated from a man between 40 and 49 years old with acute or convalescent COVID-19.

The chain uses TRBV28 and TRBJ1-2; tentatively, D is TRBD1 (6 bases). V was clipped by 10 bases and J by 8 bases, with 20 bases between them. The CDR3 is 13 residues long. CDR1 is MDHEN and CDR2 is SYDVKM in the germline V gene. CDR3 nucleotides: TGTGCCACCAATTTTGGGGGGGGGCTGGGCTACACCTTC. Its protein product is CATNFGGGLGYTF.

The chain couples TRBV2 to TRBJ2-7, with 16 bases aligning to TRBD2. Looked up from germline, CDR1 is SNHLY and CDR2 is FYNNEI. The CDR3 is 15 amino acids. With V trimmed by 8 bases and J by 7 bases, 8 bases remained unmatched. The CDR3 region has the DNA TGTGCCAGCGTCGGGACTAGCGGGAGGGCGGGTGAGCAGTACTTC. Translating gives CASVGTSGRAGEQYF.

The V gene is TRBV29-1, the J gene TRBJ2-3; 8 nucleotides match TRBD2. Germline V gives CDR1 SQVTM, CDR2 ANQGSEA. The CDR3 consists of 14 residues. V was pared by 8 bases and J by 3 bases, with 10 bases of the junction left unmatched. The CDR3 loop is CSTQREPGTDTQYF. In DNA form, the CDR3 reads TGCAGCACCCAGCGGGAGCCCGGGACAGATACGCAGTATTTT.

This sequence joins TRBV5-1 and TRBJ2-7; TRBD1 is a possible D gene (6 bases). CDR1 is SGHRS, CDR2 YFSETQ, per germline. This CDR3 region has 14 residues. V lost 2 bases to trimming and J lost 3 bases, with 12 bases between them. CDR3: CASSFSGVIYEQYF. CDR3 nucleotides: TGCGCCAGCAGCTTCTCAGGGGTGATCTACGAGCAGTACTTC. The full variable domain, with the rest looked up from reference TRBV5-1 and TRBJ2-7, is KAGVTQTPRYLIKTRGQQVTLSCSPISGHRSVSWYQQTPGQGLQFLFEYFSETQRNKGNFPGRFSGRQFSNSRSEMNVSTLELGDSALYLCASSFSGVIYEQYFGPGTRLTVT.

The J gene is TRBJ2-3, the V gene TRBV19, with TRBD2 matching 14 bases. The CDR3 is 15 residues long. V lost 6 bases, J lost 5 bases, and 4 bases stayed unmatched. Germline CDR1 and CDR2: LNHDA and SQIVND (reference sequence). The CDR3 coding sequence is TGTGCCAGTAGGGGACTAGCGGGAGATATAGATACGCAGTATTTT. Translated, it gives CASRGLAGDIDTQYF. Together with reference TRBV19 and TRBJ2-3, the CDR3 gives the full variable domain: DGGITQSPKYLFRKEGQNVTLSCEQNLNHDAMYWYRQDPGQGLRLIYYSQIVNDFQKGDIAEGYSVSREKKESFPLTVTSAQKNPTAFYLCASRGLAGDIDTQYFGPGTRLTVL.

The V and J genes are TRBV24-1 and TRBJ1-5; D may be TRBD1 (5 bases). This CDR3 contains 14 residues. Germline-derived CDR1 and CDR2 are KGHDR and SFDVKD. Trimming shortened V by 9 bases and J by 2 bases, and 13 bases separated the two germline ends. The CDR3 loop is CATQYRSGNQPQHF. As DNA, the CDR3 is TGTGCCACCCAGTACAGGTCCGGCAATCAGCCCCAGCATTTT.

The V call is TRBV7-9, the J call TRBJ1-2; D is undetermined. This CDR3 has 15 residues. Germline CDR1 is SEHNR and CDR2 is FQNEAQ (reference sequence). With 1 base removed from V and 1 base from J, the gap between germline ends came to 10 bases. DNA of the CDR3: TGTGCCAGCAGCTTAGAGGCAGGTTATAACTATGGCTACACCTTC. This sequence encodes CASSLEAGYNYGYTF.

This chain connects TRBV5-1 to TRBJ1-1, with no clear D. Germline CDR1 reads SGHRS; CDR2 reads YFSETQ. V gave up 2 bases and J gave up 7 bases, with 15 bases separating them. The CDR3 is 14 residues long. CDR3 loop: CASSFWTEEGEAFF. The CDR3 nucleotides are TGCGCCAGCAGCTTTTGGACGGAGGAGGGTGAAGCTTTCTTT.

The rearrangement links TRBV9 to TRBJ1-4; TRBD1 agrees at 7 bases. CDR3 length: 15 residues. Trimming cost V 3 bases and J 2 bases; bases outside gene matches: 4. Per the germline V gene, CDR1 is SGDLS and CDR2 is YYNGEE. CDR3 amino acids: CASSGDSPTNEKLFF. DNA for the CDR3: TGTGCCAGCAGCGGGGACAGCCCCACTAATGAAAAACTGTTTTTT.

CDR3 coding DNA: TGTGCCACAGGACAGATCGACTATGGCTACACCTTC. As protein: CATGQIDYGYTF. This chain joins TRBV3-1 (or the pseudogene TRBV3-2) and TRBJ1-2, with D perhaps matching TRBD1 (6 bases). This CDR3 region has 12 residues. Germline loops: CDR1 LGHDT, CDR2 YNNKEL (reference sequence). The V and J ends lost 10 bases and 3 bases respectively, with 12 bases between them.

The CDR3: CASSRDRRSGANVLTF. The CDR3 DNA is TGTGCCAGCAGTCGGGACAGGCGATCTGGGGCCAACGTCCTGACTTTC. This sequence joins TRBV28 and TRBJ2-6, with 8 bases lining up with TRBD1. This CDR3 has 16 residues. Germline V gives CDR1 MDHEN, CDR2 SYDVKM. Losses at the gene ends were 5 bases for V and 1 base for J; bases not matched to a gene: 4.

This clone was detected once. The chain couples TRBV24-1 to TRBJ2-7; D possibly corresponds to TRBD2 (6 bases). Germline loops: CDR1 KGHDR, CDR2 SFDVKD. The CDR3 runs to 12 residues. The ends were cut back, 8 bases at V and 9 bases at J, with 16 bases in the middle. This CDR3 is CATKVGGGGQYF. In DNA, the CDR3 is TGTGCCACCAAAGTGGGGGGTGGCGGGCAGTACTTC.

This chain links TRBV5-1 with TRBJ2-1; 15 nucleotides align to TRBD2. V gave up 4 bases and J gave up 8 bases; unmatched junction bases: 7. The germline V gene has CDR1 SGHRS and CDR2 YFSETQ. The CDR3 extends over 16 amino acids. The CDR3 here is CASSPRTSGRVDEQFF. In DNA, the CDR3 is TGCGCCAGCAGCCCGCGGACTAGCGGGAGGGTGGATGAGCAGTTCTTC.

The table lists this clone with a count of one. This chain links TRBV27 with TRBJ1-1; 10 bases align to TRBD1. This CDR3 contains 18 residues. V was clipped by 0 bases and J by 8 bases; unmatched bases: 15. Germline V gene lookup returns CDR1 MNHEY and CDR2 SMNVEV (reference sequence). In DNA, the CDR3 is TGTGCCAGCAGTTTATCTCCCTTACCCCGGACAGGGGGGAAGGAAGCTTTCTTT. Its protein product is CASSLSPLPRTGGKEAFF.

The rearrangement links TRBV7-2 to TRBJ2-7, with TRBD1 as a possible D gene (6 bases). The CDR3 consists of 14 residues. Germline CDR1 and CDR2: SGHTA and FQGNSA. Deletions cut 7 bases from V and 6 bases from J, with 19 bases between. CDR3 region: CASTPNRDLGEQYF. Written as DNA, the CDR3 is TGTGCCAGCACCCCTAACAGGGATTTGGGCGAGCAGTACTTC. The full variable domain, completed using reference TRBV7-2 and TRBJ2-7, is GAGVSQSPSNKVTEKGKDVELRCDPISGHTALYWYRQSLGQGLEFLIYFQGNSAPDKSGLPSDRFSAERTGGSVSTLTIQRTQQEDSAVYLCASTPNRDLGEQYFGPGTRLTVT.

V gene TRBV4-1 combines with J gene TRBJ2-4, with D hard to call. The V gene lost 5 bases and the J gene lost 6 bases, with 11 bases spanning the gap. The germline V gene encodes CDR1 MGHRA and CDR2 YSYEKL. This CDR3 has 13 amino acids. The CDR3, as DNA: TGCGCCAGCAGCTGGGCAGAAATAAACATTCAGTACTTC. This encodes CASSWAEINIQYF.

The chain combines TRBV5-4 with TRBJ2-3, with 9 bases lining up with TRBD2. V lost 4 bases and J lost 3; bases outside the gene matches: 6. From germline, CDR1 is SGHNT and CDR2 YYREEE (reference sequence). CDR3 length: 15 residues. CDR3 sequence reads: CASSPGSGRTDTQYF. The DNA of the CDR3 is TGTGCCAGCAGCCCAGGGAGCGGGAGGACAGATACGCAGTATTTT.

The sample holds one count of this clone. The genes are TRBV29-1 and TRBJ1-1, with TRBD1 identical over 10 bases. The germline V gene has CDR1 SQVTM and CDR2 ANQGSEA. The CDR3 is 17 amino acids. The junction had 12 bases not matched to a gene; V was cut back by 5 bases and J by 0 bases. The CDR3 reads CSVFVSTGGFLNTEAFF. In DNA form, the CDR3 reads TGCAGCGTTTTCGTCTCGACAGGGGGCTTCCTGAACACTGAAGCTTTCTTT. The variable domain in full, with the rest retrieved from reference TRBV29-1 and TRBJ1-1, is SAVISQKPSRDICQRGTSLTIQCQVDSQVTMMFWYRQQPGQSLTLIATANQGSEATYESGFVIDKFPISRPNLTFSTLTVSNMSPEDSSIYLCSVFVSTGGFLNTEAFFGQGTRLTVV.

The chain links TRBV2 to TRBJ2-3, with 7 bases identical to TRBD1. Germline assignment: CDR1 SNHLY and CDR2 FYNNEI. V dropped 5 bases and J dropped 3; count of bases not matched to a gene: 8. CDR3 length: 15 residues. The CDR3 sequence is CASSPGQFITDTQYF. In DNA, the CDR3 is TGTGCCAGCAGTCCGGGACAGTTCATAACAGATACGCAGTATTTT.

This chain uses TRBV7-9 with TRBJ1-1, with 8 bases identical to TRBD1. Germline V lookup: CDR1 SEHNR, CDR2 FQNEAQ (reference sequence). V gave up 5 bases and J gave up 11 bases; unmatched junction bases: 16. The CDR3 runs to 15 residues. In DNA form, the CDR3 reads TGTGCCAGCAGCACCCGAATGGCGGACAGGGTGAACGCTTTCTTT. Amino acids: CASSTRMADRVNAFF.

The chain is built from TRBV2 and TRBJ1-2; D not certain. This CDR3 has 14 amino acids. V lost 1 base, J lost 4 bases, and 10 bases lay in between. Germline CDR1 and CDR2: SNHLY and FYNNEI. The CDR3 is CASSEVRAPYGYTF. CDR3 sequence (DNA): TGTGCCAGCAGTGAAGTCCGCGCGCCCTATGGCTACACCTTC. The full variable domain, with the rest looked up from reference TRBV2 and TRBJ1-2, is EPEVTQTPSHQVTQMGQEVILRCVPISNHLYFYWYRQILGQKVEFLVSFYNNEISEKSEIFDDQFSVERPDGSNFTLKIRSTKLEDSAMYFCASSEVRAPYGYTFGSGTRLTVV.

The genes are TRBV7-8 and TRBJ1-1, with a weak D call TRBD1 (6 bases). Germline assignment: CDR1 SGHVS and CDR2 FQNEAQ. The CDR3 contains 13 residues. V shed 2 bases and J shed 4 bases, with 8 bases lying between them. The CDR3 here is CASSLRGGTEAFF. In DNA form, the CDR3 reads TGTGCCAGCAGCTTAAGAGGGGGCACTGAAGCTTTCTTT.

V gene TRBV18 combines with J gene TRBJ1-2; 9 bases are shared with TRBD1. V lost 0 bases to trimming and J lost 5 bases; unmatched junction nucleotides: 4. CDR1 and CDR2 (germline): KGHSH, LQKENI. The CDR3 sequence is 15 residues long. This CDR3 reads CASSPPGQGAYGYTF. DNA for the CDR3: TGTGCCAGCTCACCACCGGGACAGGGAGCATATGGCTACACCTTC.

This rearrangement joins TRBV6-4 to TRBJ1-2; 7 positions match TRBD1. CDR1 and CDR2 (germline): MRHNA, SNTAGT. This CDR3 has 15 amino acids. V was pared by 6 bases and J by 8 bases, with 15 bases of the junction left unmatched. As DNA, the CDR3 is TGTGCCAGCAGCCCAGGGACAGAGGGTGGAAGCGGCTACACCTTC. Protein sequence: CASSPGTEGGSGYTF.

This sequence joins TRBV21-1 and TRBJ1-1. TRBV21-1 is noted as a pseudogene. The CDR3 consists of 15 residues. CDR3 DNA: TGTGCCAGCAGCAAGGGGTCCAGCGGGAACACTGAAGCTTTCTTT. It specifies CASSKGSSGNTEAFF.

The chain has TRBV19 and TRBJ1-6; D is uncertain. V lost 5 bases and J lost 10, with 9 bases in between. The germline V gene encodes CDR1 LNHDA and CDR2 SQIVND (reference sequence). This CDR3 comprises 12 residues. CDR3 sequence reads: CASSESQSPLHF. The CDR3, as DNA: TGTGCCAGTAGTGAATCCCAGTCACCCCTCCACTTT.

The V call is TRBV5-6, the J call TRBJ2-3, with 11 bases lining up with TRBD2. This CDR3 is 16 amino acids long. In germline, CDR1 is SGHDT, CDR2 YYEEEE. J gave up 4 bases and V 4 bases, and 8 bases lay outside the gene matches. The CDR3 nucleotides are TGTGCCAGCAGCGCCGCCCTAGCGGGGGGACCAGATACGCAGTATTTT. This gives the protein CASSAALAGGPDTQYF.

The chain is built from TRBV11-3 and TRBJ1-2, with a weak D call TRBD1 (5 bases). Germline assignment: CDR1 SGHNT and CDR2 YENEEA. The V end was cut by 1 base, the J end by 3 bases, with 15 bases between. The CDR3 is made up of 16 amino acids. The CDR3 DNA sequence: TGTGCCAGCAGCTTAGGGCCCTCAGGGTGTCACTATGGCTACACCTTC. Protein product: CASSLGPSGCHYGYTF.

The chain recombines TRBV2 with TRBJ1-2; D is unresolved. CDR1 and CDR2 from the germline V gene are SNHLY and FYNNEI. The CDR3 runs 15 residues. Trimming removed 0 bases at V and 2 bases at J, with 10 bases between. In DNA form, the CDR3 reads TGTGCCAGCAGTGAAGCTTATTACGGGAACTATGGCTACACCTTC. It is translated as CASSEAYYGNYGYTF.

The chain has TRBV5-4 and TRBJ1-5, with D possibly matching TRBD1 (5 bases). The CDR3 is made up of 17 amino acids. The germline V and J ends were trimmed by 4 bases and 2 bases, with 19 bases remaining between them. Germline-derived CDR1 and CDR2 are SGHNT and YYREEE (reference sequence). This chain's CDR3 is CASSRKSRSRGNQPQHF. The CDR3, as DNA: TGTGCCAGCAGCCGGAAGTCTCGTAGCAGGGGCAATCAGCCCCAGCATTTT.